This T cell receptor (beta chain) stems from a study of T cell changes during pregnancy in multiple sclerosis. The table came from immunoSEQ multiplex PCR; TCRdb's copy has only in-frame clones and leaves some out. The sample yields under 40,000 clones, 80% to 95% seen once. The CDR3 runs 11 residues. Germline V gene sequence: CDR1 MNHNS, CDR2 SASEGT. The V segment lost 7 bases and the J segment 3 bases; nucleotides outside the gene matches: 0. This chain joins TRBV6-1 and TRBJ2-7, with 7 bases aligning to TRBD1. The sequence was obtained from a female donor in good health, enrolled as a control in a pregnancy study. The sample here was CD4+ T cells from peripheral blood mononuclear cells, taken in the third trimester of pregnancy. CDR3 amino acids: CASNRGYEQYF. CDR3 DNA sequence: TGTGCCAGCAACAGGGGCTACGAGCAGTACTTC.